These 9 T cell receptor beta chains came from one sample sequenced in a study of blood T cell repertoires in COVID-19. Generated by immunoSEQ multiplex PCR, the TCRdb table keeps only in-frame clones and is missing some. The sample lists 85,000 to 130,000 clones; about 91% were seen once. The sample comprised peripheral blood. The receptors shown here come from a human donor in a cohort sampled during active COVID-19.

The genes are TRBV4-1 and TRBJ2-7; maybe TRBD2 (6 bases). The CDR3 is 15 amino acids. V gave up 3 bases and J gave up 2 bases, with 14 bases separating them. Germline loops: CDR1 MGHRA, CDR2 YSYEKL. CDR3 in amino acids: CASSHQPGLTYEQYF. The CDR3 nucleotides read TGCGCCAGCAGCCACCAGCCGGGACTCACCTACGAGCAGTACTTC.

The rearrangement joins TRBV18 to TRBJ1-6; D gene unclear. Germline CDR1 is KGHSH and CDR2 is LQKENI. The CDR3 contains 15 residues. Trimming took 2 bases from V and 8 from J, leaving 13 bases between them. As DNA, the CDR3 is TGTGCCAGCTCACCAAAACAGTTATTGGATTCACCCCTCCACTTT. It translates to CASSPKQLLDSPLHF.

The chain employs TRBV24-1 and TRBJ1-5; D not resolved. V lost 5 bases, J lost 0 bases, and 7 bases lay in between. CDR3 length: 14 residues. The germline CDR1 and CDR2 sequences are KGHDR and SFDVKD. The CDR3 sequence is CATSGDNSNQPQHF. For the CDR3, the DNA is TGTGCCACCAGTGGAGACAATAGCAATCAGCCCCAGCATTTT.

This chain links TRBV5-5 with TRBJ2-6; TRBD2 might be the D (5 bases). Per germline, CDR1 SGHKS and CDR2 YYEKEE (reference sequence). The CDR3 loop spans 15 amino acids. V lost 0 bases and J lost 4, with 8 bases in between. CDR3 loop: CASSLAGTGANVLTF. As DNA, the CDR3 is TGTGCCAGCAGCTTGGCGGGAACCGGGGCCAACGTCCTGACTTTC.

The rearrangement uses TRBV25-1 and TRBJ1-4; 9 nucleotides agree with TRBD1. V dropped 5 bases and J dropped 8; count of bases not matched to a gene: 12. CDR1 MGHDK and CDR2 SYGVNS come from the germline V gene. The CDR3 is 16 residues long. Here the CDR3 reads CASSSRRSGQGEKLFF. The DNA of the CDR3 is TGTGCCAGCAGTTCGCGGAGATCGGGACAGGGAGAAAAACTGTTTTTT.

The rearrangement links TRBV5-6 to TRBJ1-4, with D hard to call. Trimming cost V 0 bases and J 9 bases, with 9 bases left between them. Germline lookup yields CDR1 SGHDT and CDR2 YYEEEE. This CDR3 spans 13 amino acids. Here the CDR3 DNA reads TGTGCCAGCAGCTTGGCCGCGTTTAAAAAACTGTTTTTT. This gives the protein CASSLAAFKKLFF.

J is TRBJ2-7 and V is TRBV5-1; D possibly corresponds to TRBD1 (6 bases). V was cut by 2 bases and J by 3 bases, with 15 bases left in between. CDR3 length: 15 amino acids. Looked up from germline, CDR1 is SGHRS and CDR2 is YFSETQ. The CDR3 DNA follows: TGCGCCAGCAGCTTAGGGCAGGGGCTTATCTACGAGCAGTACTTC. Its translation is CASSLGQGLIYEQYF. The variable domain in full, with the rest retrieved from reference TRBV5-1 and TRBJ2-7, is KAGVTQTPRYLIKTRGQQVTLSCSPISGHRSVSWYQQTPGQGLQFLFEYFSETQRNKGNFPGRFSGRQFSNSRSEMNVSTLELGDSALYLCASSLGQGLIYEQYFGPGTRLTVT.

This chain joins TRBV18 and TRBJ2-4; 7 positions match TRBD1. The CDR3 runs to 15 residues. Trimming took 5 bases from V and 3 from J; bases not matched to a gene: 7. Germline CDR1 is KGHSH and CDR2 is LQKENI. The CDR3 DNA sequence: TGTGCCAGCTCAGCAAACCGGGACAGCAAAAACATTCAGTACTTC. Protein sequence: CASSANRDSKNIQYF.

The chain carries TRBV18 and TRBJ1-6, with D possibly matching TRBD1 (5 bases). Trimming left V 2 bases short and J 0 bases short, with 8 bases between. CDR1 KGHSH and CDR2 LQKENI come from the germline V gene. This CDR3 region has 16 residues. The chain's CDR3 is CASSPGALSYNSPLHF. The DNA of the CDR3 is TGTGCCAGCTCACCAGGGGCCCTCTCCTATAATTCACCCCTCCACTTT.